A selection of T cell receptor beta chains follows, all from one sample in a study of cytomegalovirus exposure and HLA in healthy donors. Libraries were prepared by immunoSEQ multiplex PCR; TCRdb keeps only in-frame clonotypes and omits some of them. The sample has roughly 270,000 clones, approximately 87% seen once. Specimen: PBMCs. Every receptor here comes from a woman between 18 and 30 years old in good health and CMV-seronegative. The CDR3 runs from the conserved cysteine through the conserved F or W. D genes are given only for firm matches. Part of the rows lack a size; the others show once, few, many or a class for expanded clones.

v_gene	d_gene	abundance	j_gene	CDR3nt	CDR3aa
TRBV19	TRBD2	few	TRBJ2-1	TGTGCCAGTAGTGGGGGACGGGGACTAATTGGGTCCTACAATGAGCAGTTCTTC	CASSGGRGLIGSYNEQFF
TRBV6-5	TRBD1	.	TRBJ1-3	TGTGCCAGCACCAGAGACAGGGTCCATGGAAACACCATATATTTT	CASTRDRVHGNTIYF
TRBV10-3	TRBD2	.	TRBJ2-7	TGTGCCACCGGACTAGCGGGAGGTTTAGGCGAGCAGTACTTC	CATGLAGGLGEQYF
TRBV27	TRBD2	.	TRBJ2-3	TGTGCCAGCAGTCCAGACTCAGGGACTATAAAAGATACGCAGTATTTT	CASSPDSGTIKDTQYF
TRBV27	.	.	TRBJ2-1	TGTGCCAGCAGTTCCGGACTCCGCTCCTACAATGAGCAGTTCTTC	CASSSGLRSYNEQFF
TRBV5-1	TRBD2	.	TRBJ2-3	TGCGCCAGCAGCTGGGGGGTCAGCGGGAGGGCAAAAACCACAGATACGCAGTATTTT	CASSWGVSGRAKTTDTQYF
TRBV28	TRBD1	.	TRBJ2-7	TGTGCCAGCAGTTTCCCTCTGACAGGGGGCTACGAGCAGTACTTC	CASSFPLTGGYEQYF
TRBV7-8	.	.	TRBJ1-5	TGTGCCAGCAGCTTAGGGTCGTCGGGGGTAAATCAGCCCCAGCATTTT	CASSLGSSGVNQPQHF
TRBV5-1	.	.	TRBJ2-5	TGCGCCAGCAGCTCCGTCGCAGGGAAGATTCAAGAGACCCAGTACTTC	CASSSVAGKIQETQYF
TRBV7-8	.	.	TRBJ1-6	TGTGCCAGCAGCCCGTCGGGACTGTATAATTCACCCCTCCACTTT	CASSPSGLYNSPLHF
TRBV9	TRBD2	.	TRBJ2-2	TGTGCCAGCAGCGTCGCCCCATCTAGCGGGAGGGTCCTTCCCGGGGAGCTGTTTTTT	CASSVAPSSGRVLPGELFF
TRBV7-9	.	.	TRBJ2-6	TGTGCCAGCAGCTTAAGGGGAACTGGGGCCAACGTCCTGACTTTC	CASSLRGTGANVLTF
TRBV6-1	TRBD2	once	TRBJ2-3	TGTGCCAGCAGTGGAGACGGGAGGTTCACAGATACGCAGTATTTT	CASSGDGRFTDTQYF
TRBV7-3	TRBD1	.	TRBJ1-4	TGTGCCAGCAGCTTGGGGACAGGACTAAATGAAAAACTGTTTTTT	CASSLGTGLNEKLFF